These 24 T cell receptor beta chains were all obtained from the same sample, sequenced in a study of regulatory T cells in long-lasting Graves disease. The TCR beta library used iRepertoire HTBI primers with Arm-PCR amplification of CDR3. One entry per CDR3 protein results from TCRdb running MiXCR on the multiplex PCR reads. The table records 350,000 to 400,000 distinct CDR3 sequences, about 14% of them present only once. This sample's time point: newly diagnosed GD, antithyroid drugs for less than 3 months. The TCR library was prepared using RNA isolated from PBMCs. Sequenced material: peripheral blood mononuclear cells (PBMCs), taken at new diagnosis, from a patient treated with antithyroid drugs. The receptor source for this set is a female donor with Graves disease.

The genes are TRBV11-2 and TRBJ2-3, with 7 nucleotides matching TRBD1. Germline CDR1 is SGHAT and CDR2 is FQNNGV. The CDR3 contains 18 residues. Losses at the gene ends were 1 base for V and 1 base for J; bases not matched to a gene: 11. The DNA for the CDR3 is TGTGCCAGCAGCTTAGGCAGGGGGAGCACATGGGGCACAGATACGCAGTATTTT. Its translation is CASSLGRGSTWGTDTQYF.

This clonotype was detected ten times or more. The rearrangement links TRBV7-9 to TRBJ2-5, with a weak D call TRBD2 (5 bases). The V end was cut by 1 base, the J end by 1 base, with 7 bases between. The germline V gene has CDR1 SEHNR and CDR2 FQNEAQ (reference sequence). The CDR3 totals 14 residues. The CDR3 DNA is TGTGCCAGCAGCTTAGGGACTTCCCAAGAGACCCAGTACTTC. It yields the protein CASSLGTSQETQYF.

In this sample, this clonotype turned up many times. The chain uses TRBV6-2 or TRBV6-3 and TRBJ2-1; 7 nucleotides align to TRBD1. Germline V CDR1 and CDR2: MNHEY, SVGEGT. The ends lost 5 bases at V and 10 bases at J; junction bases unmatched: 8. The CDR3 covers 13 residues. The CDR3 loop reads CASSTDREREQFF. CDR3 nucleotide sequence: TGTGCCAGCAGTACCGACAGGGAAAGAGAGCAGTTCTTC.

Here the CDR3 reads CASSSPGEKLFF. As DNA, the CDR3 is TGTGCCAGCAGCTCCCCGGGGGAAAAACTGTTTTTT. The rearrangement links TRBV11-2 to TRBJ1-4; unclear D gene. V lost 4 bases, J lost 8 bases, and 8 bases lay in between. The germline V gene has CDR1 SGHAT and CDR2 FQNNGV. CDR3 length: 12 amino acids.

The chain carries TRBV9 and TRBJ1-1; D is possibly TRBD1 (5 bases). The CDR3 loop spans 14 amino acids. Germline V gives CDR1 SGDLS, CDR2 YYNGEE. V was trimmed by 3 bases and J by 0 bases, leaving 9 bases between them. The CDR3 reads CASSDGALNTEAFF. DNA for the CDR3: TGTGCCAGCAGCGATGGGGCCCTGAACACTGAAGCTTTCTTT.

This clonotype was counted at least ten times. This chain joins TRBV9 and TRBJ2-7; 8 bases agree with TRBD2. The CDR3 has 15 residues. Trimming took 0 bases from V and 5 from J; bases not matched to a gene: 7. Germline values: CDR1 SGDLS, CDR2 YYNGEE. DNA of the CDR3: TGTGCCAGCAGCGTAGGGGGACTAGAAAGGCACGAGCAGTACTTC. As protein: CASSVGGLERHEQYF.

This clonotype was found many times. The CDR3 loop is CASTYRLVGGEQYF. The CDR3 nucleotides read TGTGCCAGCACCTACCGGTTAGTTGGCGGCGAGCAGTACTTC. V gene TRBV12-3 or TRBV12-4 combines with J gene TRBJ2-7, with unresolved D. Trimming removed 7 bases at V and 6 bases at J, with 19 bases between. The CDR3 sequence is 14 residues long.

The rearrangement uses TRBV7-3 and TRBJ2-7, with D perhaps TRBD2 (7 bases). Germline CDR1 reads SGHTA; CDR2 reads FQGTGA. This CDR3 is built from 14 residues. Trimming stripped 5 bases from V and 9 bases from J, with 20 bases between. The CDR3 coding sequence is TGTGCCAGCAGCCTAGGGTCGGGGGGCGAAGTGCAGTACTTC. This sequence encodes CASSLGSGGEVQYF.

The rearrangement uses TRBV7-2 and TRBJ2-7; 10 nucleotides match TRBD2. The CDR3 is 20 amino acids. J was trimmed by 0 bases and V by 6 bases; bases with no gene match: 20. Germline CDR1 and CDR2: SGHTA and FQGNSA. The CDR3 spells CASSPPRRLAGPWFSYEQYF. The CDR3 DNA reads as TGTGCCAGCAGTCCCCCCCGACGACTAGCGGGTCCATGGTTCTCCTACGAGCAGTACTTC.

This clonotype came up many times. This chain uses TRBV7-2 with TRBJ1-4, with a possible D match to TRBD1 (6 bases). The CDR3 contains 18 residues. Between the trimmed V and J ends, which lost 1 base and 0 bases, there was a span of 15 bases. Germline CDR1 and CDR2: SGHTA and FQGNSA. The CDR3 sequence is CASSLGGGLLATNEKLFF. CDR3 DNA: TGTGCCAGCAGCTTAGGTGGGGGGCTCCTTGCAACTAATGAAAAACTGTTTTTT. The complete variable domain, with remaining parts taken from reference TRBV7-2 and TRBJ1-4, reads GAGVSQSPSNKVTEKGKDVELRCDPISGHTALYWYRQSLGQGLEFLIYFQGNSAPDKSGLPSDRFSAERTGGSVSTLTIQRTQQEDSAVYLCASSLGGGLLATNEKLFFGSGTQLSVL.

This clonotype was observed at least ten times. The chain links TRBV7-2 to TRBJ1-2, with D unresolved. The germline gives CDR1 SGHTA, CDR2 FQGNSA. The CDR3 totals 14 residues. Trimming cost V 5 bases and J 4 bases, with 14 bases left between them. In nucleotides, the CDR3 is TGTGCCAGCAGCCAGATTTACGGGAGCTATGGCTACACCTTC. Protein sequence: CASSQIYGSYGYTF.

This chain links TRBV5-4 with TRBJ1-1, with D possibly being TRBD1 (6 bases). Deletions cut 3 bases from V and 4 bases from J, with 16 bases between. The CDR3 totals 15 residues. Germline CDR1 is SGHNT and CDR2 is YYREEE (reference sequence). The CDR3, as DNA: TGTGCCAGCAGCTCCCCACAACAGGGAGGCACTGAAGCTTTCTTT. Its translation: CASSSPQQGGTEAFF.

This clonotype was counted only a few times. The genes are TRBV29-1 and TRBJ2-7; no reliable D call. Per germline, CDR1 SQVTM and CDR2 ANQGSEA. CDR3 length: 13 residues. V was clipped by 4 bases and J by 1 base, with 11 bases between them. Here the CDR3 reads CSVVALESYEQYF. In DNA, the CDR3 is TGCAGCGTTGTGGCCTTGGAATCCTACGAGCAGTACTTC.

The genes are TRBV5-1 and TRBJ1-3, with TRBD1 as a possible D gene (6 bases). The CDR3 has 15 amino acids. The V end lost 0 bases, the J end lost 4 bases, and 11 bases lay between the germline ends. Germline assignment: CDR1 SGHRS and CDR2 YFSETQ. The CDR3 nucleotides are TGCGCCAGCAGCTTGGCTGGGGGCGACGGAAACACCATATATTTT. It codes for CASSLAGGDGNTIYF.

This clonotype was found a few times. Possible read error: a much larger clone is one base away. This chain links TRBV11-2 with TRBJ2-2; 9 positions match TRBD2. The CDR3 is 18 amino acids. Germline values: CDR1 SGHAT, CDR2 FQNNGV. V dropped 5 bases and J dropped 5; count of bases not matched to a gene: 15. The CDR3 here is CASSRGMKREVPTGELFF. In DNA, the CDR3 is TGTGCCAGCAGCAGGGGGATGAAGCGGGAGGTTCCAACCGGGGAGCTGTTTTTT.

Details on this clonotype: Since a much larger clone is just one base distant, this may be a read error. The chain links TRBV20-1 to TRBJ2-5, with TRBD1 matching over 9 bases. The length of the CDR3 is 14 residues. The junction had 8 bases not matched to a gene; V was cut back by 4 bases and J by 5 bases. The germline V gene has CDR1 DFQATT and CDR2 SNEGSKA (reference sequence). CDR3 in amino acids: CSANPGTGSETQYF. The CDR3 DNA sequence: TGCAGTGCTAACCCCGGGACAGGGAGCGAGACCCAGTACTTC.

A few counts support this clonotype. The rearrangement joins TRBV7-9 to TRBJ2-7; 9 bases line up with TRBD1. Germline V gene data show CDR1 as SEHNR and CDR2 as FQNEAQ (reference sequence). The length of the CDR3 is 16 residues. Trimming cost V 6 bases and J 2 bases; bases outside gene matches: 11. The CDR3 nucleotides read TGTGCCAGCAGTTCCTACCGGGACAGGGATCCCTACGAGCAGTACTTC. This codes for CASSSYRDRDPYEQYF.

This clonotype occurred many times. The rearrangement joins TRBV4-1 to TRBJ1-1; D not resolved. Germline CDR1 MGHRA, CDR2 YSYEKL. CDR3 size: 15 residues. V lost 0 bases, J lost 4 bases, and 12 bases lay in between. CDR3 sequence: CASSQDKVSPTEAFF. CDR3 DNA: TGCGCCAGCAGCCAAGATAAAGTCTCCCCCACTGAAGCTTTCTTT.

On this clonotype itself: A far larger clone is only one base removed, so a read error is likely. The rearrangement joins TRBV7-2 to TRBJ2-7, with TRBD1 as a possible D gene (5 bases). The CDR3 has 12 amino acids. Germline V gives CDR1 SGHTA, CDR2 FQGNSA. The CDR3: CACSAWTYEQYF. DNA for the CDR3: TGTGCCTGCAGTGCGTGGACATACGAGCAGTACTTC.

This clonotype was picked up many times. J is TRBJ2-5 and V is TRBV27; weak D call: TRBD1 (5 bases). The CDR3 is 16 residues long. The V end was cut by 6 bases, the J end by 5 bases, with 22 bases between. From germline, CDR1 is MNHEY and CDR2 SMNVEV (reference sequence). CDR3 nucleotide sequence: TGTGCCAGCAGCTTGGGTCTATCCTGGGGCTTTGAGACCCAGTACTTC. Translation: CASSLGLSWGFETQYF.

This clonotype was picked up many times. The chain uses TRBV28 and TRBJ1-6, with 7 bases matching TRBD1. The CDR3 consists of 14 residues. Trimming took 3 bases from V and 9 from J; bases not matched to a gene: 5. Germline V gene lookup returns CDR1 MDHEN and CDR2 SYDVKM. The CDR3, as DNA: TGTGCCAGCAGTTTCAGCAGGGGGGCTTCACCCCTCCACTTT. Translating it yields CASSFSRGASPLHF.

This chain joins TRBV5-1 and TRBJ2-1, with 10 nucleotides matching TRBD2. The ends lost 6 bases at V and 1 base at J; junction bases unmatched: 7. The germline gives CDR1 SGHRS, CDR2 YFSETQ. CDR3 size: 16 residues. DNA of the CDR3: TGCGCCAGCACTAGCGGGGGCGCTACATCCTACAATGAGCAGTTCTTC. This encodes CASTSGGATSYNEQFF.

V usage is TRBV28 and J usage is TRBJ2-1, with 13 nucleotides matching TRBD2. The CDR3 extends over 19 amino acids. V lost 5 bases, J lost 2 bases, and 12 bases stayed unmatched. Germline CDR1 and CDR2: MDHEN and SYDVKM. The CDR3 region has the DNA TGTGCCAGCAGTACCGTCACTAGCGGGAGGGTAAAAACCTACAATGAGCAGTTCTTC. This codes for CASSTVTSGRVKTYNEQFF. Filled out from reference TRBV28 and TRBJ2-1, the complete variable domain reads DVKVTQSSRYLVKRTGEKVFLECVQDMDHENMFWYRQDPGLGLRLIYFSYDVKMKEKGDIPEGYSVSREKKERFSLILESASTNQTSMYLCASSTVTSGRVKTYNEQFFGPGTRLTVL.

This clonotype was observed many times. This chain connects TRBV5-1 to TRBJ1-4; D is possibly TRBD1 (5 bases). Trimming stripped 3 bases from V and 5 bases from J, with 11 bases between. The CDR3 is 14 residues long. The V gene's germline CDR1 is SGHRS and CDR2 YFSETQ. The CDR3 DNA follows: TGCGCCAGCAGCTCGACGGGGCTGAATGAAAAACTGTTTTTT. As protein: CASSSTGLNEKLFF. The variable domain in full, with the rest retrieved from reference TRBV5-1 and TRBJ1-4, is KAGVTQTPRYLIKTRGQQVTLSCSPISGHRSVSWYQQTPGQGLQFLFEYFSETQRNKGNFPGRFSGRQFSNSRSEMNVSTLELGDSALYLCASSSTGLNEKLFFGSGTQLSVL.